Listed below are T cell receptor beta chains from one sample, sequenced in a study of cytomegalovirus exposure and HLA in healthy donors. Generated by immunoSEQ multiplex PCR, the TCRdb table keeps only in-frame clones and is missing some. The sample contains around 210,000 clones, around 86% of which appear only once. Sequencing was done on a sample of PBMCs. Receptors were obtained from a woman aged 35 to 49 in good health and CMV-seronegative. Both conserved end residues are trimmed from each CDR3. Each record gives: CDR3 length, J gene, V gene, D gene, clone size, CDR3 protein. The D gene is left open where the match is weak. Clone size appears in some rows only: once, few, many, or a class for an expanded clone.

len: 14
j_gene: TRBJ2-7
v_gene: TRBV28
d_gene: TRBD1
abundance: -
CDR3aa: ASSPYRQGSLGEQY

len: 12
j_gene: TRBJ2-5
v_gene: TRBV5-1
d_gene: TRBD1
abundance: -
CDR3aa: ASSLGQGAGTQY

len: 11
j_gene: TRBJ2-5
v_gene: TRBV18
d_gene: -
abundance: -
CDR3aa: ASSPRGGETQY

len: 14
j_gene: TRBJ2-2
v_gene: TRBV27
d_gene: -
abundance: -
CDR3aa: ASSAVGNANTGELF

len: 10
j_gene: TRBJ2-3
v_gene: TRBV5-1
d_gene: -
abundance: -
CDR3aa: ASSPGRGTQY

len: 12
j_gene: TRBJ2-2
v_gene: TRBV10-1
d_gene: TRBD2
abundance: -
CDR3aa: ASGAGAGTGELF

len: 12
j_gene: TRBJ1-2
v_gene: TRBV6-5
d_gene: -
abundance: -
CDR3aa: ASSYRGTSGGYT

len: 14
j_gene: TRBJ2-5
v_gene: TRBV5-4
d_gene: -
abundance: -
CDR3aa: ASSSLEVAVTETQY

len: 13
j_gene: TRBJ2-5
v_gene: TRBV5-1
d_gene: TRBD2
abundance: -
CDR3aa: ASRVAGVSQETQY

len: 11
j_gene: TRBJ2-7
v_gene: TRBV27
d_gene: -
abundance: -
CDR3aa: ASSLDISYEQY

len: 15
j_gene: TRBJ1-5
v_gene: TRBV19
d_gene: -
abundance: -
CDR3aa: ASSNQGSARGNQPQH

len: 11
j_gene: TRBJ1-2
v_gene: TRBV30
d_gene: TRBD1
abundance: -
CDR3aa: AWSLGTGSKYT

len: 11
j_gene: TRBJ2-7
v_gene: TRBV5-1
d_gene: TRBD1
abundance: -
CDR3aa: ASSTGQGFGQY

len: 12
j_gene: TRBJ1-5
v_gene: TRBV27
d_gene: -
abundance: few
CDR3aa: ASSRRDSNQPQH

len: 11
j_gene: TRBJ1-2
v_gene: TRBV7-2
d_gene: -
abundance: few
CDR3aa: ASSFQSGNGYT

len: 12
j_gene: TRBJ2-3
v_gene: TRBV9
d_gene: -
abundance: -
CDR3aa: ASSAPSRTDTQY

len: 11
j_gene: TRBJ2-7
v_gene: TRBV29-1
d_gene: TRBD1
abundance: -
CDR3aa: SVLTGWSYEQY

len: 12
j_gene: TRBJ2-3
v_gene: TRBV19
d_gene: TRBD2
abundance: -
CDR3aa: ASSMSGSTDTQY

len: 13
j_gene: TRBJ2-3
v_gene: TRBV10-1
d_gene: TRBD1
abundance: -
CDR3aa: ASSEFGQGTDTQY

len: 15
j_gene: TRBJ1-1
v_gene: TRBV21-1
d_gene: -
abundance: once
CDR3aa: ASSTIGGQPNDTEAF

len: 11
j_gene: TRBJ2-2
v_gene: TRBV7-6
d_gene: -
abundance: -
CDR3aa: ASSSTAAGELF

len: 13
j_gene: TRBJ1-4
v_gene: TRBV6-5
d_gene: TRBD1
abundance: -
CDR3aa: ASSKYRGFGEKLF

len: 13
j_gene: TRBJ1-2
v_gene: TRBV5-6
d_gene: TRBD1
abundance: -
CDR3aa: ASSKTGEGYYGYT

len: 13
j_gene: TRBJ1-2
v_gene: TRBV10-3
d_gene: TRBD1
abundance: -
CDR3aa: AISESGTGSYGYT

len: 12
j_gene: TRBJ1-5
v_gene: TRBV29-1
d_gene: -
abundance: -
CDR3aa: SVEGRGGNQPQH

len: 10
j_gene: TRBJ2-2
v_gene: TRBV5-4
d_gene: -
abundance: -
CDR3aa: ASRVLTGELF

len: 12
j_gene: TRBJ1-2
v_gene: TRBV6-1
d_gene: -
abundance: -
CDR3aa: ASSESSGAYGYT

len: 14
j_gene: TRBJ2-1
v_gene: TRBV2
d_gene: TRBD2
abundance: few
CDR3aa: ASSEGASGRRTPPF

len: 14
j_gene: TRBJ1-4
v_gene: TRBV5-1
d_gene: TRBD1
abundance: -
CDR3aa: ASSLGQGNIKEKLF

len: 12
j_gene: TRBJ2-5
v_gene: TRBV6-5
d_gene: TRBD1
abundance: -
CDR3aa: ASSPGQGREAQY

len: 12
j_gene: TRBJ2-7
v_gene: TRBV27
d_gene: TRBD1
abundance: -
CDR3aa: ASSFAGQGHEQY

len: 14
j_gene: TRBJ2-5
v_gene: TRBV13
d_gene: -
abundance: -
CDR3aa: ASSTFLAPEGQTQY

len: 14
j_gene: TRBJ2-5
v_gene: TRBV5-1
d_gene: TRBD1
abundance: few
CDR3aa: ASSLQTGGPRETQY

len: 12
j_gene: TRBJ2-5
v_gene: TRBV12-5
d_gene: -
abundance: -
CDR3aa: ASGLGSGQETQY

len: 11
j_gene: TRBJ1-1
v_gene: TRBV5-1
d_gene: -
abundance: -
CDR3aa: ASSLGPSTEAF

len: 12
j_gene: TRBJ1-5
v_gene: TRBV30
d_gene: -
abundance: -
CDR3aa: AWSVSATHQPQH

len: 13
j_gene: TRBJ2-7
v_gene: TRBV7-9
d_gene: TRBD1
abundance: -
CDR3aa: ASSLARQGFSEQY

len: 13
j_gene: TRBJ1-2
v_gene: TRBV6-5
d_gene: -
abundance: -
CDR3aa: ASSQLRQGSGGYT

len: 12
j_gene: TRBJ2-1
v_gene: TRBV10-1
d_gene: TRBD2
abundance: -
CDR3aa: ASSSGLASGEQF

len: 13
j_gene: TRBJ2-3
v_gene: TRBV27
d_gene: -
abundance: few
CDR3aa: ASSLSYGSRATQY

len: 13
j_gene: TRBJ2-1
v_gene: TRBV27
d_gene: TRBD2
abundance: -
CDR3aa: ASRTSGNAYNEQF

len: 13
j_gene: TRBJ1-1
v_gene: TRBV9
d_gene: -
abundance: -
CDR3aa: ASSVGGAMNTEAF

len: 13
j_gene: TRBJ2-7
v_gene: TRBV6-5
d_gene: -
abundance: few
CDR3aa: ASSHTGSSAHEQY

len: 11
j_gene: TRBJ2-2
v_gene: TRBV19
d_gene: -
abundance: -
CDR3aa: ASSSTNTGELF

len: 12
j_gene: TRBJ1-3
v_gene: TRBV9
d_gene: -
abundance: -
CDR3aa: ASSVGGTGNTIY

len: 12
j_gene: TRBJ2-2
v_gene: TRBV11-3
d_gene: -
abundance: -
CDR3aa: ASSSLRGTGELF

len: 12
j_gene: TRBJ2-5
v_gene: TRBV5-1
d_gene: TRBD1
abundance: -
CDR3aa: ASSAGQGGETQY

len: 14
j_gene: TRBJ2-1
v_gene: TRBV5-1
d_gene: TRBD2
abundance: -
CDR3aa: ASSLSLAGVYNEQF

len: 10
j_gene: TRBJ1-2
v_gene: TRBV7-9
d_gene: -
abundance: once
CDR3aa: ASLTFREGYT

len: 13
j_gene: TRBJ2-7
v_gene: TRBV18
d_gene: -
abundance: -
CDR3aa: ASSPRDISLYEQY